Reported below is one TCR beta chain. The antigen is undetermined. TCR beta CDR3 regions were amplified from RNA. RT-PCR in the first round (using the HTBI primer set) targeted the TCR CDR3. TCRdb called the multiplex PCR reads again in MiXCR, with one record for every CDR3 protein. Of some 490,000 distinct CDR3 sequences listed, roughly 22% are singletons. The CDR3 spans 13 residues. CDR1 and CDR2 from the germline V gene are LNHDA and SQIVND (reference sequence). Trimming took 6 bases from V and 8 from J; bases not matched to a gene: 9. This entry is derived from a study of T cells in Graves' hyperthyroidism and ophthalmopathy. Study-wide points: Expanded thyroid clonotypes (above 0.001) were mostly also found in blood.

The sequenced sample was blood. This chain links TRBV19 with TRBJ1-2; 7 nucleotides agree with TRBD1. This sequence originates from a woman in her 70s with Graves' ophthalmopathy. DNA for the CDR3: TGTGCCAGTAGCAATGAACAGGGGCTGGGCTACACCTTC. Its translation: CASSNEQGLGYTF.